These T cell receptor beta chains were read from a single sample in a study of chemoradiotherapy in HPV16-positive cancers. Generated by immunoSEQ multiplex PCR, the TCRdb table keeps only in-frame clones and is missing some. The sample contains about 4,400 clones, roughly 72% of which appear only once. The sample in question was tumor tissue, obtained from a patient who underwent chemoradiotherapy. Every receptor here comes from a human donor with HPV-associated anogenital cancer. Each CDR3 is given with its conserved first and last residue. D genes are given only for firm matches. Part of the rows lack a size; the others show once, few, many or a class for expanded clones.

CDR3	DNA	D	V	J	size
CASSFGTGIEQYF	TGTGCCAGCAGTTTCGGGACAGGGATCGAGCAGTACTTC	TRBD1	TRBV6-6	TRBJ2-7	NA
CATRGGYEQYF	TGTGCCACCCGGGGGGGATACGAGCAGTACTTC	TRBD2	TRBV19	TRBJ2-7	NA
CASSLGQPYEQYF	TGTGCCAGCAGCTTAGGACAGCCCTACGAGCAGTACTTC	NA	TRBV11-2	TRBJ2-7	NA
CASSLGSSTDTQYF	TGTGCCAGCAGCTTAGGTTCGAGCACAGATACGCAGTATTTT	NA	TRBV7-6	TRBJ2-3	NA
CSVRWSQLTGELFF	TGCAGCGTTCGATGGTCGCAACTTACCGGGGAGCTGTTTTTT	NA	TRBV29-1	TRBJ2-2	few
CASSRRAGGGEQYF	TGTGCCAGCAGCCGGCGGGCGGGAGGGGGAGAGCAGTACTTC	TRBD2	TRBV7-2	TRBJ2-7	NA
CASSPTGGNTIYF	TGTGCCAGCAGCCCGACGGGTGGAAACACCATATATTTT	NA	TRBV28	TRBJ1-3	NA
CASSLTFTDTQYF	TGTGCCAGCAGCTTAACTTTCACAGATACGCAGTATTTT	NA	TRBV11-3	TRBJ2-3	NA
CASSKVRYEQYF	TGTGCCAGCAGCAAAGTACGGTACGAGCAGTACTTC	NA	TRBV21-1	TRBJ2-7	NA
CASSQDWQGAFYEQYF	TGCGCCAGCAGCCAAGATTGGCAGGGGGCTTTCTACGAGCAGTACTTC	TRBD1	TRBV4-1	TRBJ2-7	NA
CAWSLDRHNTEAFF	TGTGCCTGGAGTCTCGACAGACATAACACTGAAGCTTTCTTT	NA	TRBV30	TRBJ1-1	once
CASSGRTSGRHEQFF	TGCGCCAGCAGTGGGAGGACTAGCGGGAGACATGAGCAGTTCTTC	TRBD2	TRBV10-1	TRBJ2-1	NA
CASKKDSFSTDTQYF	TGTGCCAGCAAGAAGGACTCCTTTAGCACAGATACGCAGTATTTT	NA	TRBV2	TRBJ2-3	NA
CASSQGLAGTDTQYF	TGCGCCAGCAGCCAAGGGTTAGCGGGCACAGATACGCAGTATTTT	NA	TRBV4-3	TRBJ2-3	NA
CASSFGPGSGNTIYF	TGTGCCAGCAGCTTTGGACCAGGGTCTGGAAACACCATATATTTT	NA	TRBV11-3	TRBJ1-3	few
CASSRQGRETQYF	TGTGCCAGCAGCAGACAGGGTCGGGAGACCCAGTACTTC	TRBD1	TRBV11-2	TRBJ2-5	NA
CATLDRGNTDTQYF	TGTGCCACCTTGGACAGGGGGAACACAGATACGCAGTATTTT	TRBD1	TRBV10-3	TRBJ2-3	NA
CASSLGQGPGYEQYF	TGTGCCAGCAGTCTAGGACAGGGTCCCGGCTACGAGCAGTACTTC	TRBD1	TRBV27	TRBJ2-7	NA
CASSSLEGRDGNTIYF	TGTGCCAGTAGTTCTCTGGAGGGGCGCGATGGAAACACCATATATTTT	NA	TRBV19	TRBJ1-3	NA
CSADRLAGTGELFF	TGCAGCGCCGACCGACTAGCGGGCACCGGGGAGCTGTTTTTT	TRBD2	TRBV29-1	TRBJ2-2	NA
CASTDLGLAGARWYF	TGTGCCAGCACCGACTTAGGACTAGCGGGAGCCCGGTGGTATTTT	TRBD2	TRBV2	TRBJ2-3	NA
CASSPPPLAGSYEQYF	TGTGCCAGCAGCCCACCCCCTCTAGCGGGCTCCTACGAGCAGTACTTC	TRBD2	TRBV13	TRBJ2-7	NA
CASSDARWLKYF	TGTGCCAGCAGTGACGCTAGGTGGTTGAAGTACTTC	NA	TRBV6-1	TRBJ2-7	NA
CASSFAGTSGIGGYEQYF	TGTGCCAGCAGTTTCGCCGGGACTAGCGGCATCGGCGGGTACGAGCAGTACTTC	TRBD2	TRBV27	TRBJ2-7	NA
CASSVLRGAATYEQYF	TGCGCCAGCAGCGTGCTTCGCGGAGCGGCCACCTACGAGCAGTACTTC	NA	TRBV10-1	TRBJ2-7	NA
CASSFRTGGTNEQFF	TGTGCCAGCAGTTTCCGGACAGGGGGCACCAATGAGCAGTTCTTC	TRBD1	TRBV28	TRBJ2-1	NA
CASSYGQGAGTGELFF	TGTGCCAGCAGCTACGGACAGGGGGCGGGGACCGGGGAGCTGTTTTTT	TRBD1	TRBV11-3	TRBJ2-2	NA
CASSPTGGSYNEQFF	TGTGCCAGCAGCCCGACTGGGGGCTCCTACAATGAGCAGTTCTTC	NA	TRBV11-2	TRBJ2-1	NA
CASRVSGDEQFF	TGTGCCAGCAGGGTAAGCGGGGATGAGCAGTTCTTC	TRBD2	TRBV2	TRBJ2-1	NA
CASSLVSSGNTIYF	TGCGCCAGCAGCTTGGTGTCCTCTGGAAACACCATATATTTT	NA	TRBV5-1	TRBJ1-3	NA
CASSLGGGSNQPQHF	TGTGCCAGCAGTTTAGGGGGTGGGAGCAATCAGCCCCAGCATTTT	NA	TRBV27	TRBJ1-5	NA
CASSFQGQGLNEQFF	TGTGCCAGCAGCTTTCAGGGACAGGGTCTCAATGAGCAGTTCTTC	TRBD1	TRBV5-4	TRBJ2-1	NA
CASSFTNYNEQFF	TGTGCCAGCAGTTTTACAAACTACAATGAGCAGTTCTTC	NA	TRBV28	TRBJ2-1	NA
CASSQGGGVEGYTF	TGCGCCAGCAGCCAAGGTGGGGGGGTCGAGGGCTACACCTTC	NA	TRBV4-1	TRBJ1-2	NA
CASSIGDGGTQYF	TGTGCCAGCAGCATCGGCGATGGGGGGACCCAGTACTTC	NA	TRBV7-2	TRBJ2-5	NA
CASSDTVPYQPQHF	TGTGCCAGCAGTGATACGGTACCTTATCAGCCCCAGCATTTT	NA	TRBV25-1	TRBJ1-5	NA
CATSQDRGAYEQYF	TGTGCCACCAGCCAGGACAGGGGGGCCTACGAGCAGTACTTC	TRBD1	TRBV15	TRBJ2-7	NA
CASSSGTANEQYF	TGTGCCAGTAGCAGCGGGACAGCTAACGAGCAGTACTTC	NA	TRBV19	TRBJ2-7	NA
CASSRGPSGANVLTF	TGTGCCAGCAGCCGTGGCCCCTCTGGGGCCAACGTCCTGACTTTC	NA	TRBV5-6	TRBJ2-6	NA
CASSLGPTGQETQYF	TGTGCCAGCAGCTTAGGACCGACAGGTCAAGAGACCCAGTACTTC	NA	TRBV11-2	TRBJ2-5	NA
CASSLAGGRADEQYF	TGTGCCAGCAGCTTGGCCGGCGGGAGGGCCGACGAGCAGTACTTC	TRBD2	TRBV5-5	TRBJ2-7	NA
CASSGATYEQYF	TGTGCCAGCAGTGGGGCGACCTACGAGCAGTACTTC	NA	TRBV6-5	TRBJ2-7	NA
CASSPMEGQETQYF	TGTGCCAGCTCACCAATGGAGGGACAAGAGACCCAGTACTTC	NA	TRBV18	TRBJ2-5	NA
CASSTQGTQHF	TGTGCCAGCAGTACTCAGGGGACCCAGCATTTT	NA	TRBV6-6	TRBJ1-5	NA
CATSWLGDTEAFF	TGCGCCACCTCGTGGTTGGGGGACACTGAAGCTTTCTTT	NA	TRBV10-2	TRBJ1-1	NA